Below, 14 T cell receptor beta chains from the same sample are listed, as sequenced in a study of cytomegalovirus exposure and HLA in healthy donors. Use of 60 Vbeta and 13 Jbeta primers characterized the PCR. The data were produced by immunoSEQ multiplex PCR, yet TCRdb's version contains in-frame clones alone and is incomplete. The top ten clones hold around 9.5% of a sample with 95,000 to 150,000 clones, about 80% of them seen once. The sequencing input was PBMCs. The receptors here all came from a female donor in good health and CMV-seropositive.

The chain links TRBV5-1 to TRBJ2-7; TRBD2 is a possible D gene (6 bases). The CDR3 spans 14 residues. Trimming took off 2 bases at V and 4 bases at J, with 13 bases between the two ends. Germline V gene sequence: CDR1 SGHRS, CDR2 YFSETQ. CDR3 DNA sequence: TGCGCCAGCAGCTTCGGCCGGGCGGGGTACGAGCAGTACTTC. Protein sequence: CASSFGRAGYEQYF.

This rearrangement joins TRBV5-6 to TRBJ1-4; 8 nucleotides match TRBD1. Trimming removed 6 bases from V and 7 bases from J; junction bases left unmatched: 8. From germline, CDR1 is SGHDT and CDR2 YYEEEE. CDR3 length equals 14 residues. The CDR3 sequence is CASTATGVGEKLFF. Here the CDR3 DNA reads TGTGCCAGCACCGCGACAGGGGTCGGTGAAAAACTGTTTTTT.

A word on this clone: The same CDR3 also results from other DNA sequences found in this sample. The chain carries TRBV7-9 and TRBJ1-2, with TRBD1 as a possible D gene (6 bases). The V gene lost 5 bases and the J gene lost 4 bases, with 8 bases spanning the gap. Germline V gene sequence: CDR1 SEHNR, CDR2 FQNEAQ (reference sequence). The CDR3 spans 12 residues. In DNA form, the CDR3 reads TGTGCCAGCAGCCCACAGGGCTATGGCTACACCTTC. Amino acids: CASSPQGYGYTF.

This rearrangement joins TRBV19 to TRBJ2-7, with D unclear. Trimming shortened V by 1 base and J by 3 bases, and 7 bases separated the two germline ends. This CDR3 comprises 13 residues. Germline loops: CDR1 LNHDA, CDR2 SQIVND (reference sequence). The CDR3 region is CASSIGQFYEQYF. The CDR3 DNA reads TGTGCCAGTAGTATAGGGCAGTTCTACGAGCAGTACTTC.

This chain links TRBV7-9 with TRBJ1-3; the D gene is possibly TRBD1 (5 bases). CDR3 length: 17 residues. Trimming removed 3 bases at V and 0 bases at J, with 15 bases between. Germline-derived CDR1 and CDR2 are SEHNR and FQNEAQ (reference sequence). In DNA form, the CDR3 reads TGTGCCAGCAGCTTTTCAGTAGGACAAAGCTCTGGAAACACCATATATTTT. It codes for CASSFSVGQSSGNTIYF.

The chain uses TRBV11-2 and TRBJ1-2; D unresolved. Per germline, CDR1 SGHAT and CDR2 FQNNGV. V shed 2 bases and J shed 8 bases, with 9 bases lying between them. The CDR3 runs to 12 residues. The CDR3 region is CASSLSGDGYTF. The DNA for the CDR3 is TGTGCCAGCAGCTTATCAGGTGACGGCTACACCTTC. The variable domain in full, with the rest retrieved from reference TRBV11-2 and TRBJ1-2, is EAGVAQSPRYKIIEKRQSVAFWCNPISGHATLYWYQQILGQGPKLLIQFQNNGVVDDSQLPKDRFSAERLKGVDSTLKIQPAKLEDSAVYLCASSLSGDGYTFGSGTRLTVV.

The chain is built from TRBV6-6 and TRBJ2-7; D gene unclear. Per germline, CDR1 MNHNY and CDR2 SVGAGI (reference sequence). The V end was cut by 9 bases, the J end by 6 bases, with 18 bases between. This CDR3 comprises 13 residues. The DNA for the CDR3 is TGTGCCAGAATTACACAGCTCAACGCCGAGCAGTACTTC. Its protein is CARITQLNAEQYF.

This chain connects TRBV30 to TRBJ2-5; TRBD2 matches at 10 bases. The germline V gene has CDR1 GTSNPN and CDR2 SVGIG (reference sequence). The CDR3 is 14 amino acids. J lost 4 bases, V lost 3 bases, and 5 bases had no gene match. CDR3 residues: CAWRERGGLETQYF. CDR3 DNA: TGTGCCTGGAGGGAGCGGGGGGGCCTAGAGACCCAGTACTTC.

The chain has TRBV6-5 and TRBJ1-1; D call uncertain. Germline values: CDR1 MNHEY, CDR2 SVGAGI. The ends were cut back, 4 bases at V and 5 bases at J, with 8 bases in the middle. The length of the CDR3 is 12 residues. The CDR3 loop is CASSSGGTEAFF. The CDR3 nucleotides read TGTGCCAGCAGTTCAGGTGGAACTGAAGCTTTCTTT.

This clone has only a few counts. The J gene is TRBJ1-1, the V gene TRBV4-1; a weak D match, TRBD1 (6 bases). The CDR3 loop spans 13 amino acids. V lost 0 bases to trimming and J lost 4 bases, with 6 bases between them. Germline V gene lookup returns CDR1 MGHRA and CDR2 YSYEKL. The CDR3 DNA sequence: TGCGCCAGCAGCCAAGAAGGGGGCACTGAAGCTTTCTTT. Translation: CASSQEGGTEAFF.

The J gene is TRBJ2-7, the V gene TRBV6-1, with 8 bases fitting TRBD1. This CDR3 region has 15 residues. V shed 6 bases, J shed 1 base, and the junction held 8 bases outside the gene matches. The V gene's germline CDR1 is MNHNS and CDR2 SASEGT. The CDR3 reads CASSPGGTGSYEQYF. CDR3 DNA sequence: TGTGCCAGCAGCCCCGGAGGGACAGGATCCTACGAGCAGTACTTC.

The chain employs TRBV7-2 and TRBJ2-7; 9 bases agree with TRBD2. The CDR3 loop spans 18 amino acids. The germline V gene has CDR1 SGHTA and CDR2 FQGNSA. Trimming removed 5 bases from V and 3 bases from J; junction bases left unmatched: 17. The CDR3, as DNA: TGTGCCAGCAGCGCCAAGGCCCGAGCCGCTAGCGGGGTCTACGAGCAGTACTTC. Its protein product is CASSAKARAASGVYEQYF.

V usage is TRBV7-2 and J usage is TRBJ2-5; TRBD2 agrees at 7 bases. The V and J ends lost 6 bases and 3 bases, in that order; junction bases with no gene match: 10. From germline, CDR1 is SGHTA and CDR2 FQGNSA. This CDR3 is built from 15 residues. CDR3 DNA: TGTGCCAGCAGTCTCGGGGGGAGCCGGAAAGAGACCCAGTACTTC. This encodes CASSLGGSRKETQYF.

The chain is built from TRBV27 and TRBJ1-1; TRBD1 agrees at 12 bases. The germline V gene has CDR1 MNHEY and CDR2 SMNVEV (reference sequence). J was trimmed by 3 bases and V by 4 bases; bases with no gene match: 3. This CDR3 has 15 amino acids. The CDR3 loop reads CASSSRDRGHTEAFF. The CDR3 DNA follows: TGTGCCAGCAGTTCCCGGGACAGGGGGCACACTGAAGCTTTCTTT.